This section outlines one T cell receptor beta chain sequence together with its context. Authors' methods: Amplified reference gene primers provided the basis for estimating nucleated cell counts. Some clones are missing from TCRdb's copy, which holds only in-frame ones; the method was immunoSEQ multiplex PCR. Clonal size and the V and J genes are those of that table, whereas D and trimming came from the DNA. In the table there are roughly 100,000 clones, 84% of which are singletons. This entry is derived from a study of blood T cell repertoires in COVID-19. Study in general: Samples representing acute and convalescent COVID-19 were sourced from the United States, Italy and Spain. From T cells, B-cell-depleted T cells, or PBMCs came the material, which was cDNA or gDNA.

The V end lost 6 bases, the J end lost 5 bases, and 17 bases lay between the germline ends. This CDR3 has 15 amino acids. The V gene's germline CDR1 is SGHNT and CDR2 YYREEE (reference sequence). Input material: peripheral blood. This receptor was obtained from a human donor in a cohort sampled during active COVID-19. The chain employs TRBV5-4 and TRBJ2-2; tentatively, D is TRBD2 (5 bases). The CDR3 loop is CASTLGSSSTGELFF. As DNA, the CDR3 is TGTGCCAGCACCTTAGGGAGCTCCTCGACCGGGGAGCTGTTTTTT. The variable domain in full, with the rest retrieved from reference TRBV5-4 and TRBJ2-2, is ETGVTQSPTHLIKTRGQQVTLRCSSQSGHNTVSWYQQALGQGPQFIFQYYREEENGRGNFPPRFSGLQFPNYSSELNVNALELDDSALYLCASTLGSSSTGELFFGEGSRLTVL.